These 20 T cell receptor beta chains were sequenced from one sample in a study of spatial heterogeneity in lung cancer. Whole-study findings and limits: Mutation counts in tumors were tracked by counts of expanded intratumoral alpha and beta TCRs.

MiXCR was run by TCRdb on the 5' RACE reads, yielding one entry per CDR3 protein. The sample carries about 100,000 distinct CDR3 sequences, 3.5% to 5% recorded once. Sample time point: sample taken at primary tumor resection. No cognate antigen is known for these TCRs. The specimen was lung tumor tissue, collected at surgery. The origin of the receptors is a male donor with early-stage non-small cell lung cancer.

The chain links TRBV28 to TRBJ2-7; TRBD1 agrees at 7 bases. The CDR3 covers 14 residues. Germline V gene data show CDR1 as MDHEN and CDR2 as SYDVKM. Trimming at V came to 3 bases and at J to 6 bases, leaving 8 bases not matched to a gene. The CDR3 spells CASSFGTASGEQYF. CDR3 bases: TGTGCCAGCAGTTTCGGGACAGCCTCCGGCGAGCAGTACTTC. Full variable domain (rest looked up from reference TRBV28 and TRBJ2-7): DVKVTQSSRYLVKRTGEKVFLECVQDMDHENMFWYRQDPGLGLRLIYFSYDVKMKEKGDIPEGYSVSREKKERFSLILESASTNQTSMYLCASSFGTASGEQYFGPGTRLTVT.

This clonotype appeared many times. The gene calls are TRBV27 and TRBJ2-5; D might be TRBD2 (5 bases). The germline CDR1 and CDR2 sequences are MNHEY and SMNVEV (reference sequence). This CDR3 is built from 16 residues. Trimming left V 3 bases short and J 5 bases short, with 19 bases between. The CDR3 coding sequence is TGTGCCAGCAGTTTTGATTACCCGAAGCCGGGGGAGACCCAGTACTTC. Amino acids: CASSFDYPKPGETQYF.

This clonotype occurred a few times. The chain's CDR3 is CASTPGEEAKNIQYF. Here the CDR3 DNA reads TGTGCCAGCACCCCAGGGGAGGAGGCCAAAAACATTCAGTACTTC. The chain has TRBV28 and TRBJ2-4, with D perhaps TRBD1 or TRBD2 (6 bases each). Trimming stripped 7 bases from V and 1 base from J, with 14 bases between. This CDR3 has 15 residues. Germline loops: CDR1 MDHEN, CDR2 SYDVKM.

There are many counts of this clonotype. V and J are TRBV28 and TRBJ2-7; 10 bases fit TRBD1. This CDR3 has 12 amino acids. J gave up 5 bases and V 8 bases, and 3 bases lay outside the gene matches. Germline values: CDR1 MDHEN, CDR2 SYDVKM. CDR3 sequence (DNA): TGTGCCAGCGGGGACAGGGGCAACGAGCAGTACTTC. As protein: CASGDRGNEQYF.

The rearrangement uses TRBV5-1 and TRBJ2-5; possibly TRBD2 for D (6 bases). Germline V CDR1 and CDR2: SGHRS, YFSETQ. Trimming cost V 2 bases and J 2 bases, with 13 bases left between them. The CDR3 has 15 amino acids. The CDR3 reads CASSFSGSGQETQYF. The CDR3 coding sequence is TGCGCCAGCAGCTTCTCCGGGAGCGGGCAAGAGACCCAGTACTTC.

This clonotype occurred many times. The chain joins TRBV11-2 to TRBJ2-7; 7 bases are shared with TRBD1. This CDR3 spans 12 amino acids. Germline trimming cut 4 bases from V and 6 bases from J; bases unmatched to any gene: 3. Per germline, CDR1 SGHAT and CDR2 FQNNGV. The CDR3 spells CASSSRTGEQYF. DNA of the CDR3: TGTGCCAGCAGCTCGAGGACAGGCGAGCAGTACTTC.

The sample holds many counts of this clonotype. The CDR3 is CASSPGREYNEQFF. The DNA for the CDR3 is TGTGCCAGCAGCCCCGGCCGAGAATACAATGAGCAGTTCTTC. The chain employs TRBV3-1 and TRBJ2-1; no reliable D call. Per germline, CDR1 LGHDT and CDR2 YNNKEL (reference sequence). There are 14 residues in the CDR3. Trimming removed 4 bases at V and 4 bases at J, with 11 bases between.

The table lists this clonotype with many counts. The chain carries TRBV5-1 and TRBJ2-7; D possibly uses TRBD1 or TRBD2 (5 bases each). The CDR3 sequence is 16 residues long. Germline-derived CDR1 and CDR2 are SGHRS and YFSETQ. V was trimmed by 4 bases and J by 0 bases, leaving 17 bases between them. CDR3: CASSVNRDRNSYEQYF. CDR3 coding DNA: TGCGCCAGCAGCGTAAATCGGGACCGGAACTCCTACGAGCAGTACTTC. The full variable domain, in which reference TRBV5-1 and TRBJ2-7 provide the parts outside the CDR3, is KAGVTQTPRYLIKTRGQQVTLSCSPISGHRSVSWYQQTPGQGLQFLFEYFSETQRNKGNFPGRFSGRQFSNSRSEMNVSTLELGDSALYLCASSVNRDRNSYEQYFGPGTRLTVT.

This clonotype was seen repeatedly, ten times or more. This chain connects TRBV6-1 to TRBJ2-1, with 12 positions matching TRBD2. CDR3 size: 15 residues. With V trimmed by 6 bases and J by 6 bases, 6 bases remained unmatched. CDR1 is MNHNS and CDR2 is SASEGT in the germline V gene. As DNA, the CDR3 is TGTGCCAGCAGAATACCTAGCGGGAGGGTCAATGAGCAGTTCTTC. Translation: CASRIPSGRVNEQFF.

This clonotype was seen repeatedly, ten times or more. The chain links TRBV7-9 to TRBJ1-1, with a possible D match to TRBD1 (5 bases). The germline V and J ends were trimmed by 6 bases and 4 bases, with 15 bases remaining between them. Germline V gene data show CDR1 as SEHNR and CDR2 as FQNEAQ (reference sequence). CDR3 length: 14 residues. CDR3 loop: CASSSQGGITEAFF. The CDR3 DNA is TGTGCCAGCAGTTCGCAGGGCGGTATCACTGAAGCTTTCTTT.

This clonotype was counted ten times or more. This chain uses TRBV30 with TRBJ2-1; 7 nucleotides align to TRBD1. The length of the CDR3 is 15 residues. The trim removed 2 bases at V and 6 bases at J, leaving 10 bases unmatched. Per germline, CDR1 GTSNPN and CDR2 SVGIG (reference sequence). Here the CDR3 DNA reads TGTGCCTGGAGTATCACTAGGGGGCTAATCAATGAGCAGTTCTTC. This codes for CAWSITRGLINEQFF.

This chain links TRBV3-1 with TRBJ1-1; possibly TRBD1 for D (5 bases). Germline lookup yields CDR1 LGHDT and CDR2 YNNKEL (reference sequence). CDR3 length equals 14 residues. Trimming took 3 bases from V and 7 from J, leaving 15 bases between them. The CDR3 coding sequence is TGTGCCAGCAGCCAGAGGGGAGGGATACTTGAAGCTTTCTTT. As protein: CASSQRGGILEAFF. Combining the CDR3 with reference TRBV3-1 and TRBJ1-1 gives the whole variable domain DTAVSQTPKYLVTQMGNDKSIKCEQNLGHDTMYWYKQDSKKFLKIMFSYNNKELIINETVPNRFSPKSPDKAHLNLHINSLELGDSAVYFCASSQRGGILEAFFGQGTRLTVV.

This clonotype was seen at least ten times. The rearrangement links TRBV20-1 to TRBJ2-3; D gene unclear. In germline, CDR1 is DFQATT, CDR2 SNEGSKA (reference sequence). Trimming shortened V by 6 bases and J by 0 bases, and 13 bases separated the two germline ends. The CDR3 extends over 14 amino acids. Here the CDR3 DNA reads TGCAGTGCCTTGGCGGATTCTAGCACAGATACGCAGTATTTT. Translated, it gives CSALADSSTDTQYF.

This clonotype was picked up many times. The chain has TRBV7-2 and TRBJ1-1; D might be TRBD1 (5 bases). CDR1 SGHTA and CDR2 FQGNSA come from the germline V gene. Trimming shortened V by 6 bases and J by 4 bases, and 15 bases separated the two germline ends. The CDR3 is 14 residues long. The CDR3, as DNA: TGTGCCAGCAGGTTCTGGGGGGACGGCACTGAAGCTTTCTTT. It yields the protein CASRFWGDGTEAFF.

This clonotype has at least ten counts. The rearrangement links TRBV28 to TRBJ1-2; D remains ambiguous. The CDR3 spans 16 residues. CDR1 is MDHEN, CDR2 SYDVKM, per germline. Trimming removed 6 bases at V and 0 bases at J, with 17 bases between. CDR3 in amino acids: CASRDIQPLTNYGYTF. CDR3 nucleotides: TGTGCCAGCAGAGATATACAGCCCCTTACTAACTATGGCTACACCTTC.

This clonotype was counted only a few times. This rearrangement joins TRBV20-1 to TRBJ1-4, with unresolved D. The CDR3 is 12 amino acids. With 6 bases removed from V and 8 bases from J, the gap between germline ends came to 13 bases. CDR1 and CDR2 from the germline V gene are DFQATT and SNEGSKA (reference sequence). Here the CDR3 DNA reads TGCAGTGCCAGTCCTGGAAGGGAAAAACTGTTTTTT. It is translated as CSASPGREKLFF.

The chain combines TRBV12-3 or TRBV12-4 with TRBJ1-6; possibly TRBD1 for D (6 bases). With 5 bases removed from V and 10 bases from J, the gap between germline ends came to 18 bases. This CDR3 spans 15 amino acids. The CDR3 is CASSLQGVGGSPLHF. The CDR3 nucleotides are TGTGCCAGCAGTCTCCAGGGCGTGGGGGGCTCACCCCTCCACTTT.

This clonotype was observed at least ten times. This sequence joins TRBV11-1 and TRBJ2-3, with D unresolved. Germline CDR1 SGHAT, CDR2 FQDESV (reference sequence). Between the trimmed V and J ends, which lost 4 bases and 5 bases, there was a span of 7 bases. This CDR3 spans 12 amino acids. CDR3 residues: CASSWRLDTQYF. Written as DNA, the CDR3 is TGTGCCAGCAGCTGGAGACTAGATACGCAGTATTTT.

This clonotype has a count of ten or more. The V and J genes are TRBV5-1 and TRBJ2-5; D remains ambiguous. Trimming stripped 4 bases from V and 1 base from J, with 8 bases between. CDR1 is SGHRS and CDR2 is YFSETQ in the germline V gene. The CDR3 has 13 residues. The CDR3 spells CASSSDPQETQYF. The CDR3 DNA follows: TGCGCCAGCAGCAGCGATCCCCAAGAGACCCAGTACTTC.

The CDR3 DNA reads as TGCAGCGTTGTGCCTTACCTCCGTCGTGGTAACACTGAAGCTTTCTTT. Translating it yields CSVVPYLRRGNTEAFF. This chain connects TRBV29-1 to TRBJ1-1; D not resolved. The germline V and J ends were trimmed by 4 bases and 2 bases, with 20 bases remaining between them. The CDR3 is 16 amino acids. CDR1 and CDR2 (germline): SQVTM, ANQGSEA.